This T cell receptor beta chain was recovered during a study of Ad26.COV2.S vaccination and SARS-CoV-2 variants. As to this clone: Its antigen is as yet unknown.

The table came from immunoSEQ multiplex PCR; TCRdb's copy has only in-frame clones and leaves some out. The sample has a few hundred thousand clones; about four fifths are singletons. Treatment here: some 20 received Ad26.COV2.S at low or high dose, single or two shots; about 5 received placebo; per-sample allocation not given. All samples were drawn on day 63, counting from the first vaccine or placebo injection. Trimming took 0 bases from V and 2 from J, leaving 9 bases between them. CDR1 and CDR2 from the germline V gene are SGDLS and YYNGEE. The CDR3 has 15 amino acids. Study-wide findings and caveats: Analyses that measured TCR breadth and depth may have underestimated total T cell responses. Vaccine and placebo groups showed comparable non-spike TCR breadth.

The chain uses TRBV9 and TRBJ1-3; tentatively, D is TRBD1 (6 bases). The receptor was derived from a person between 18 and 59 years old who received the Ad26.COV2.S COVID-19 vaccine or a placebo. This specimen consisted of peripheral blood, obtained in a trial of Ad26.COV2.S vaccine versus placebo. The CDR3 protein is CASSVGTGPGNTIYF. The CDR3 nucleotides read TGTGCCAGCAGCGTAGGAACAGGGCCTGGAAACACCATATATTTT.